This is a list of T cell receptor beta chains from one sample in a study of T cell responses to AZD1222 COVID-19 vaccine. Profiling relied on immunoSEQ multiplex PCR, and the TCRdb table lists in-frame clones only, not all of them. The data show about 140,000 clones, 92% seen once. This sample comprised peripheral blood, obtained on day 0 of AZD1222 vaccination. These receptors all stem from an adult in good health. Each CDR3 is given with its conserved first and last residue. Each record gives: V gene, J gene, clone size, D gene, CDR3 DNA, CDR3 protein. The D gene is left open where the match is weak. Clone size is not always given. Where it is, it says once, few, many or a class for expanded clones.

TRBV7-8	TRBJ2-7	.	TRBD2	TGTGCCAGCAGCTTCAGACTAGCATCGGAGGTACCCTACGAGCAGTACTTC	CASSFRLASEVPYEQYF
TRBV7-9	TRBJ2-5	.	.	TGTGCCAGCAGCTTGGGGGGCCGGGAGACCCAGTACTTC	CASSLGGRETQYF
TRBV7-9	TRBJ1-2	.	TRBD1	TGTGCCAGCAGCTCTACAGGGGGCGGCAGCTATGGCTACACCTTC	CASSSTGGGSYGYTF
TRBV6-4	TRBJ1-2	.	.	TGTGCCAGCAGTGGGGACCTCTATGGCTACACCTTC	CASSGDLYGYTF
TRBV18	TRBJ2-2	.	.	TGTGCCAGCTCACCTTCCCCCGGGGAGCTGTTTTTT	CASSPSPGELFF
TRBV5-6	TRBJ2-5	.	.	TGTGCCAGCAGCGGGGGCAGGCGGTGGAGCCTAGAGACCCAGTACTTC	CASSGGRRWSLETQYF
TRBV3-1/TRBV3-2	TRBJ2-2	.	TRBD2	TGTGCCAGCAGCCTGGCGGCGGGAGGGACCGGGGAGCTGTTTTTT	CASSLAAGGTGELFF
TRBV9	TRBJ2-2	.	.	TGTGCCAGCAGCGTAAGGGTGACGGGCACCGGGGAGCTGTTTTTT	CASSVRVTGTGELFF
TRBV2	TRBJ2-3	.	.	TGTGCCAGCAGGGCTAATACAGATACGCAGTATTTT	CASRANTDTQYF
TRBV6-5	TRBJ1-2	few	TRBD1	TGTGCCAGCAGTTACTCGTTGTTACAGGGGAATGGCTACACCTTC	CASSYSLLQGNGYTF
TRBV4-1	TRBJ1-2	.	TRBD1	TGCGCCAGCAGCCCAAGGGACAGCTATGGCTACACCTTC	CASSPRDSYGYTF
TRBV7-8	TRBJ1-6	few	.	TGTGCCAGCAGCTTAGTAGGGAGCTCCTATAATTCACCCCTCCACTTT	CASSLVGSSYNSPLHF
TRBV6-6	TRBJ2-7	.	.	TGTGCCAGCGCCGACGGGAGCTCCTACGAGCAGTACTTC	CASADGSSYEQYF
TRBV10-3	TRBJ2-1	.	TRBD2	TGTGCCATCAGGGATCTAGCGGCGGCTGAGCAGTTCTTC	CAIRDLAAAEQFF
TRBV28	TRBJ1-4	.	.	TGTGCCATTCAAGGGGGGGGCGAAAAACTGTTTTTT	CAIQGGGEKLFF
TRBV10-3	TRBJ2-1	.	.	TGTGCCATCAGTGGATCAACCCCCTATTCCTCCTCCAATGAGCAGTTCTTC	CAISGSTPYSSSNEQFF
TRBV29-1	TRBJ1-2	.	TRBD1	TGCAGCGTACACGCGGCAGGGGGAAACTATGGCTACACCTTC	CSVHAAGGNYGYTF
TRBV11-2	TRBJ2-1	.	.	TGTGCCAGCAGCTTAGGGGTCGGGGTCTCCTACAATGAGCAGTTCTTC	CASSLGVGVSYNEQFF
TRBV5-1	TRBJ2-3	.	TRBD2	TGCGCCAGCAGCGGGACGACTAGCGGGGTCACAGATACGCAGTATTTT	CASSGTTSGVTDTQYF
TRBV7-9	TRBJ2-7	.	.	TGTGCCAGCAGCAAAAGTTCACTGAAGATCTCCTACGAGCAGTACTTC	CASSKSSLKISYEQYF
TRBV15	TRBJ1-5	.	.	TGTGCCACCAGCGAAGTTAGCAATCAGCCCCAGCATTTT	CATSEVSNQPQHF
TRBV5-1	TRBJ1-1	.	TRBD1	TGCGCCAGCAGCTTCCCGGGGACAGGGGGAACTGAAGCTTTCTTT	CASSFPGTGGTEAFF
TRBV25-1	TRBJ1-2	.	TRBD1	TGTGCCAGCAGTGAAGGGGACAGAGACTATGGCTACACCTTC	CASSEGDRDYGYTF
TRBV27	TRBJ1-2	.	TRBD1	TGTGCCAGCAGTTTTAGGCCAGGGGGAAGCTATGGCTACACCTTC	CASSFRPGGSYGYTF
TRBV3-1/TRBV3-2	TRBJ2-3	once	TRBD2	TGTGCCAGCAGCCTCGGACTAGCGGGAGGAGATACGCAGTATTTT	CASSLGLAGGDTQYF
TRBV12-5	TRBJ2-2	.	TRBD2	TGTGCTAGTGGCCAAGCGGAGCGGGAGTGGGACACCGGGGAGCTGTTTTTT	CASGQAEREWDTGELFF
TRBV10-2	TRBJ1-1	.	TRBD1	TGCGCCAGCAGTGAGTCTAGTTTTACAGGGGGCATGAACACTGAAGCTTTCTTT	CASSESSFTGGMNTEAFF
TRBV13	TRBJ2-7	.	TRBD1	TGTGCCAGCAGCGGACAGGGGATCTCCTACGAGCAGTACTTC	CASSGQGISYEQYF
TRBV11-1	TRBJ2-5	.	TRBD1	TGTGCCAGCAGCCCGGGACAGGGGCCTTTCGGGGAGACCCAGTACTTC	CASSPGQGPFGETQYF
TRBV27	TRBJ1-2	.	.	TGTGCCAGCAGTTTCGGCAGACTCTACCCTGGCTACACCTTC	CASSFGRLYPGYTF
TRBV19	TRBJ1-3	.	.	TGTGCCAGTAGTTTCCGGGGGCTCGACTCTGGAAACACCATATATTTT	CASSFRGLDSGNTIYF
TRBV10-3	TRBJ1-5	.	.	TGTGCCATCAGTGAGTCTATTCTATCAAGCAATCAGCCCCAGCATTTT	CAISESILSSNQPQHF
TRBV5-1	TRBJ2-2	.	TRBD2	TGCGCCAGCAGCTTGGCCCCAGCGGGAGGGCCAGTAGACACCGGGGAGCTGTTTTTT	CASSLAPAGGPVDTGELFF
TRBV5-1	TRBJ2-1	.	.	TGCGCCAGCAGCTTGTGGACCAGCGAGCAATCCTACAATGAGCAGTTCTTC	CASSLWTSEQSYNEQFF
TRBV10-1	TRBJ1-1	.	.	TGCGCCAGCAGTGAGTCTTTGGGGGTTTTGACTGAAGCTTTCTTT	CASSESLGVLTEAFF
TRBV6-5	TRBJ1-2	.	TRBD1	TGTGCCCGGGGGGGACAGGGTCCCTATGGCTACACCTTC	CARGGQGPYGYTF
TRBV6-5	TRBJ1-5	once	.	TGTGCCAGCAGTCTCCAGGGAGGCAGCAATCAGCCCCAGCATTTT	CASSLQGGSNQPQHF
TRBV27	TRBJ1-2	.	TRBD1	TGTGCCAGCAGCCGGGGACAGGGGGCGTTTGACTATGGCTACACCTTC	CASSRGQGAFDYGYTF
TRBV5-1	TRBJ2-7	.	TRBD1	TGCGCCAGCAGCCGAGACAGGGTCTACGAGCAGTACTTC	CASSRDRVYEQYF
TRBV11-2	TRBJ1-2	.	.	TGTGCCAGCAGCTCTAGAGTGGGCTACACCTTC	CASSSRVGYTF
TRBV9	TRBJ1-4	.	.	TGTGCCAGCGCCGGGGCAGCTAATGAAAAACTGTTTTTT	CASAGAANEKLFF
TRBV19	TRBJ1-1	.	TRBD1	TGTGCCAGTAGTACCATCGGACAGGGCATGAACACTGAAGCTTTCTTT	CASSTIGQGMNTEAFF
TRBV12-5	TRBJ2-2	.	TRBD2	TGTGCTAGTGCTCCGGGACTAGCGGGAGCCGGGGAGCTGTTTTTT	CASAPGLAGAGELFF
TRBV3-1/TRBV3-2	TRBJ2-7	.	TRBD2	TGTGCCAGCAGCCCGAGGGGTAGCGGGAGGCACGGTAACCTACGAGTCGAGCAGTACTTC	CASSPRGSGRHGNLRVEQYF
TRBV30	TRBJ1-1	.	TRBD1	TGTGCCTGGGGTCCAGGGGGCCGGCCTGAAGCTTTCTTT	CAWGPGGRPEAFF
TRBV25-1	TRBJ1-5	.	.	TGTGCCAGCAGTGATAAGGCAGGGGCTTTGAGTCAGCCCCAGCATTTT	CASSDKAGALSQPQHF
TRBV5-4	TRBJ1-6	.	TRBD1	TGTGCCAGCAGCCCAGGGACAGGCCCCGGGAATTCACCCCTCCACTTT	CASSPGTGPGNSPLHF
TRBV24-1	TRBJ2-6	once	.	TGTGCCACCAGTGACACCACAGGGTCTGGGGCCAACGTCCTGACTTTC	CATSDTTGSGANVLTF
TRBV28	TRBJ1-3	.	.	TGTGCCAGCAGTCCACCCTTGGGGCAGAGAGGAAACACCATATATTTT	CASSPPLGQRGNTIYF
TRBV28	TRBJ1-6	.	TRBD1	TGTGCCAGCAACTCTGGGACAGGATTTTATTCACCCCTCCACTTT	CASNSGTGFYSPLHF
TRBV10-3	TRBJ1-3	.	.	TGTGCCATCAGCGGGGGGGAAGGGCCCACTGGAAACACCATATATTTT	CAISGGEGPTGNTIYF
TRBV30	TRBJ1-4	.	TRBD1	TGTGCCTGGAGTCCTACAGGGGAGGGACTGTTTTTT	CAWSPTGEGLFF
TRBV28	TRBJ2-1	once	.	TGTGCCAGCACCCCTGGACCCATAGCGGCGCCCCGCGGGTATGAGCAGTTCTTC	CASTPGPIAAPRGYEQFF
TRBV4-2	TRBJ1-4	.	.	TGTGCCAGCAGCCTGGGAGCAACTAATGAAAAACTGTTTTTT	CASSLGATNEKLFF